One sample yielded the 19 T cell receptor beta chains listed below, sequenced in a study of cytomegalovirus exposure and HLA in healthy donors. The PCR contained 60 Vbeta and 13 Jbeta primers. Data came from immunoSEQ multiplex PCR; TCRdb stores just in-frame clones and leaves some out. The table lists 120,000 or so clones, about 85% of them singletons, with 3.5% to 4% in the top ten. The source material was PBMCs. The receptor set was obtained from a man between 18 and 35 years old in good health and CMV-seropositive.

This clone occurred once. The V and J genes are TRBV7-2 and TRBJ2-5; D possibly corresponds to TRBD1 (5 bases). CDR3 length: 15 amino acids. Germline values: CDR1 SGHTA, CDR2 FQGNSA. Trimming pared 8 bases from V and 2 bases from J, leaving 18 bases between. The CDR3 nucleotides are TGTGCCAGCGGTCTAGGGGCTGTAGGACAAGAGACCCAGTACTTC. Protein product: CASGLGAVGQETQYF.

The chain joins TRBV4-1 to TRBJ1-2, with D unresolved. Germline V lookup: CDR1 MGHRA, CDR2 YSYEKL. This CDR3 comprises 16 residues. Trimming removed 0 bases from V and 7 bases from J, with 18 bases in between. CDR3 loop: CASSQEQIGPEGGYTF. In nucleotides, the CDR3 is TGCGCCAGCAGCCAAGAACAGATTGGACCCGAGGGTGGCTACACCTTC.

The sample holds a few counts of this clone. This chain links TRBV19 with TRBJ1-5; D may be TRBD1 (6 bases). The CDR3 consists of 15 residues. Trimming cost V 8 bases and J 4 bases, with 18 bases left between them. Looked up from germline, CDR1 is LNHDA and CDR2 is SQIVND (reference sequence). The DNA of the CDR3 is TGTGCCAGTTGTAGAACACCCCAGGGGAATCAGCCCCAGCATTTT. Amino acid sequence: CASCRTPQGNQPQHF.

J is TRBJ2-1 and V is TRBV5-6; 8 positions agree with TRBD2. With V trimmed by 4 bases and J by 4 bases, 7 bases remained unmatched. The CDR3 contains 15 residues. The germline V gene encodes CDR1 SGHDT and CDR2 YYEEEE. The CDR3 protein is CASSQGTSAYNEQFF. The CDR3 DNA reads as TGTGCCAGCAGCCAGGGGACTAGTGCATACAATGAGCAGTTCTTC. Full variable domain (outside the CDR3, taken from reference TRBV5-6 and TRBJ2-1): DAGVTQSPTHLIKTRGQQVTLRCSPKSGHDTVSWYQQALGQGPQFIFQYYEEEERQRGNFPDRFSGHQFPNYSSELNVNALLLGDSALYLCASSQGTSAYNEQFFGPGTRLTVL.

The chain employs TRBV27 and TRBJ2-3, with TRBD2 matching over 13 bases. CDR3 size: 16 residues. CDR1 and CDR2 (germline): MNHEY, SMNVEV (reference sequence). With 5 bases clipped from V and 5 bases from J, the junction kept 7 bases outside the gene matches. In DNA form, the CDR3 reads TGTGCCAGCAGTACACGGACTAGCGGGAGTATAGATACGCAGTATTTT. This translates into CASSTRTSGSIDTQYF.

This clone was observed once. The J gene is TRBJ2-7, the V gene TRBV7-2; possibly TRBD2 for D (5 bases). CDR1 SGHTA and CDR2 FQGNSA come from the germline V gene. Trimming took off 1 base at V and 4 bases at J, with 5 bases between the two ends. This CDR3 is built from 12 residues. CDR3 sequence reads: CASSLGEYEQYF. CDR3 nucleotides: TGTGCCAGCAGCTTAGGGGAGTACGAGCAGTACTTC.

Written as DNA, the CDR3 is TGCGCCAGCAGCCCAAGACTAGCGGGGCCAGAAGAGACCCAGTACTTC. Translated: CASSPRLAGPEETQYF. This sequence joins TRBV5-1 and TRBJ2-5; 11 nucleotides match TRBD2. Germline loops: CDR1 SGHRS, CDR2 YFSETQ. The CDR3 loop spans 16 amino acids. Trimming took 4 bases from V and 3 from J; bases not matched to a gene: 8.

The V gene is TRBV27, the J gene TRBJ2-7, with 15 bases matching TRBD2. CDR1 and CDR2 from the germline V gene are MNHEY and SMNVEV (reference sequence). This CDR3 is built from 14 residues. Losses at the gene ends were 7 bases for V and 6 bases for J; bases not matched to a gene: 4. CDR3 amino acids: CASTRGLAGGEQYF. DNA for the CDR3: TGTGCCAGCACGAGGGGACTAGCGGGAGGCGAGCAGTACTTC.

The CDR3 nucleotides are TGTGCCAGCAGCTTACGAATAATAGCCGGGGAGCTGTTTTTT. Its translation: CASSLRIIAGELFF. The chain is built from TRBV7-2 and TRBJ2-2; no firm D call. Trimming removed 2 bases at V and 6 bases at J, with 10 bases between. Germline V gives CDR1 SGHTA, CDR2 FQGNSA. There are 14 residues in the CDR3.

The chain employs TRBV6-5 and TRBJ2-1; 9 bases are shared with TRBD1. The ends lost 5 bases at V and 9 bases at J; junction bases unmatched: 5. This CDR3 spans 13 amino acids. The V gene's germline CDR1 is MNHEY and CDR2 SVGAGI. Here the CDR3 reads CASSTNRGPEQFF. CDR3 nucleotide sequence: TGTGCCAGCAGTACCAACAGGGGGCCTGAGCAGTTCTTC.

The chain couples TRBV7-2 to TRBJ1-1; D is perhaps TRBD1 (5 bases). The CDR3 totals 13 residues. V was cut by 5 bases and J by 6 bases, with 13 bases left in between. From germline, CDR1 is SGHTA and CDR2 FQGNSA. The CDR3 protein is CASSRGGYAEAFF. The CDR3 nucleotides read TGTGCCAGCAGCCGGGGGGGGTACGCTGAAGCTTTCTTT.

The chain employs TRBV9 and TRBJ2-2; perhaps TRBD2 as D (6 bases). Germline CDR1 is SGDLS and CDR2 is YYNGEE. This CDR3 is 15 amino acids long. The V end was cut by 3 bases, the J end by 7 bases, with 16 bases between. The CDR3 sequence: CASSDTGTFHGELFF. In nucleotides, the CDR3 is TGTGCCAGCAGCGACACCGGGACTTTCCACGGGGAGCTGTTTTTT.

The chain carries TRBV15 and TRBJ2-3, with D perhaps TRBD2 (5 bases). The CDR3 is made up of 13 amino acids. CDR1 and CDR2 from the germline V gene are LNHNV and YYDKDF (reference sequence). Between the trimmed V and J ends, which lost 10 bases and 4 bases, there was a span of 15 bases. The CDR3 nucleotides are TGTGCCATCTATCTCGAGGAGGCAGATACGCAGTATTTT. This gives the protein CAIYLEEADTQYF.

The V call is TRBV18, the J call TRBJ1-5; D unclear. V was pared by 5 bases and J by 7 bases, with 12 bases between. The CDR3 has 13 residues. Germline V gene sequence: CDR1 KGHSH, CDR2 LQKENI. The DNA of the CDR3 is TGTGCCAGCTCAGGAGAAGTAGGCCAGCCCCAGCATTTT. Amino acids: CASSGEVGQPQHF. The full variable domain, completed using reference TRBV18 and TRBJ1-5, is NAGVMQNPRHLVRRRGQEARLRCSPMKGHSHVYWYRQLPEEGLKFMVYLQKENIIDESGMPKERFSAEFPKEGPSILRIQQVVRGDSAAYFCASSGEVGQPQHFGDGTRLSIL.

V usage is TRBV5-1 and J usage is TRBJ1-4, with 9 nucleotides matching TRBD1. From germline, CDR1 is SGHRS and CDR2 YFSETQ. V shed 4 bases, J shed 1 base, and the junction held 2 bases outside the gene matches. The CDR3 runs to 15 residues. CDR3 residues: CASSRTGVTNEKLFF. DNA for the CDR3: TGCGCCAGCAGCCGGACAGGGGTAACTAATGAAAAACTGTTTTTT.

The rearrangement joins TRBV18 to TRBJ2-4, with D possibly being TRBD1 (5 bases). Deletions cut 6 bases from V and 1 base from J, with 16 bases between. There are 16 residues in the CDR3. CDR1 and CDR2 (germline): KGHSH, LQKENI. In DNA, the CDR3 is TGTGCCAGCTCGCTTCAAGGGGCCGCGGCCAAAAACATTCAGTACTTC. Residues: CASSLQGAAAKNIQYF.

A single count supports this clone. The DNA for the CDR3 is TGTGCCAGCAGTTTTTCGGGGAAGGGACTGCGGTACTTC. Residues: CASSFSGKGLRYF. The V gene is TRBV6-6, the J gene TRBJ2-5; possibly TRBD2 for D (6 bases). This CDR3 region has 13 residues. With 4 bases removed from V and 13 bases from J, the gap between germline ends came to 19 bases. In germline, CDR1 is MNHNY, CDR2 SVGAGI (reference sequence).

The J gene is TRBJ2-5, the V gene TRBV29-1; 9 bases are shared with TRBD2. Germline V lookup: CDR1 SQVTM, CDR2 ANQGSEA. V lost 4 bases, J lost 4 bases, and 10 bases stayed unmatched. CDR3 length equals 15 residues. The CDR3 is CSVVGGGRVVETQYF. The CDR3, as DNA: TGCAGCGTTGTTGGGGGCGGGAGGGTAGTAGAGACCCAGTACTTC.

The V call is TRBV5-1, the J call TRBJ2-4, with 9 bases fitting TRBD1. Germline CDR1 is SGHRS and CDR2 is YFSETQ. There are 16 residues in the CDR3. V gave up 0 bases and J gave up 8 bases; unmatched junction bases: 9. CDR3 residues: CASSLGTGGLKDIQYF. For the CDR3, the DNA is TGCGCCAGCAGCTTGGGAACAGGGGGCCTAAAGGACATTCAGTACTTC.